Presented here are 13 T cell receptor beta chains from one specimen sequenced in a study of Ad26.COV2.S vaccination and SARS-CoV-2 variants. Assay: immunoSEQ multiplex PCR; the TCRdb copy retains only in-frame clones and omits some. Counted here are over 350,000 clones, around nine tenths occurring once; the ten biggest clones make up about 3.6%. Treatment indicated: over 15 received Ad26.COV2.S at low or high dose, single or two shots; five or six received placebo; per-sample allocation not given. Collection of samples fell on day 63 after the first vaccine or placebo injection. Sequencing was performed on peripheral blood, taken in a trial of Ad26.COV2.S vaccine versus placebo. The receptors were gathered from a person between 18 and 65 years old who received the Ad26.COV2.S COVID-19 vaccine or a placebo.

The chain carries TRBV2 and TRBJ1-4; no clear D gene. Trimming took 2 bases from V and 3 from J, leaving 10 bases between them. Looked up from germline, CDR1 is SNHLY and CDR2 is FYNNEI. The CDR3 is made up of 15 amino acids. Here the CDR3 DNA reads TGTGCCAGCAGTGAAAGCACATCTCCTAATGAAAAACTGTTTTTT. Translation gives CASSESTSPNEKLFF. Full variable domain (remainder filled in from reference TRBV2 and TRBJ1-4): EPEVTQTPSHQVTQMGQEVILRCVPISNHLYFYWYRQILGQKVEFLVSFYNNEISEKSEIFDDQFSVERPDGSNFTLKIRSTKLEDSAMYFCASSESTSPNEKLFFGSGTQLSVL.

This sequence joins TRBV4-1 and TRBJ2-1, with D possibly TRBD1 on 6 matching bases. Germline values: CDR1 MGHRA, CDR2 YSYEKL. CDR3 length equals 16 residues. Trimming took off 3 bases at V and 2 bases at J, with 14 bases between the two ends. The DNA of the CDR3 is TGCGCCAGCAGCCATTCTTATGAGGGGGCCTACAATGAGCAGTTCTTC. This gives the protein CASSHSYEGAYNEQFF.

CDR3 sequence reads: CASRSTGAGNTIYF. The DNA for the CDR3 is TGTGCCAGCAGGTCGACAGGGGCAGGAAACACCATATATTTT. The rearrangement uses TRBV28 and TRBJ1-3, with TRBD1 identical over 8 bases. Trimming at V came to 6 bases and at J to 4 bases, leaving 5 bases not matched to a gene. The germline gives CDR1 MDHEN, CDR2 SYDVKM. This CDR3 contains 14 residues.

V gene TRBV5-4 combines with J gene TRBJ1-3; D remains unclear. Trimming took off 1 base at V and 4 bases at J, with 9 bases between the two ends. CDR1 and CDR2 from the germline V gene are SGHNT and YYREEE (reference sequence). This CDR3 spans 14 amino acids. CDR3 DNA: TGTGCCAGCAGCTTGCCCTCAGTCGGAAACACCATATATTTT. It translates to CASSLPSVGNTIYF.

CDR3 in amino acids: CASSQDMSTLNQPQHF. DNA for the CDR3: TGCGCCAGCAGCCAAGATATGAGTACCCTTAATCAGCCCCAGCATTTT. This sequence joins TRBV4-1 and TRBJ1-5; D ambiguous. The CDR3 has 16 amino acids. CDR1 MGHRA and CDR2 YSYEKL come from the germline V gene. V lost 0 bases and J 4 bases, leaving 13 bases between the germline ends.

V is TRBV7-2 and J is TRBJ1-3; perhaps TRBD1 as D (5 bases). The CDR3 loop spans 15 amino acids. Trimming pared 3 bases from V and 1 base from J, leaving 10 bases between. Germline CDR1 reads SGHTA; CDR2 reads FQGNSA. CDR3 DNA: TGTGCCAGCAGCTTGGGGGTGCTTTCTGGAAACACCATATATTTT. Translating gives CASSLGVLSGNTIYF.

CDR3: CASSLGGDSNYGYTF. DNA for the CDR3: TGCGCCAGCAGCTTAGGGGGAGACAGTAACTATGGCTACACCTTC. The chain joins TRBV5-1 to TRBJ1-2; D possibly corresponds to TRBD1 (6 bases). Trimming removed 2 bases at V and 1 base at J, with 12 bases between. Germline CDR1 and CDR2: SGHRS and YFSETQ. CDR3 length: 15 amino acids.

In this sample, this clone turned up once. CDR3 sequence reads: CASSKNLAGDTGELFF. The CDR3 DNA is TGTGCCAGCAGCAAAAATCTAGCGGGCGACACCGGGGAGCTGTTTTTT. This chain uses TRBV5-4 with TRBJ2-2; 8 bases line up with TRBD2. Per the germline V gene, CDR1 is SGHNT and CDR2 is YYREEE (reference sequence). The V gene end was trimmed by 4 bases and the J gene end by 3 bases; junction bases not matched to a gene: 8. The CDR3 length is 16 residues.

This clone appeared a single time. The chain has TRBV3-1 (or the pseudogene TRBV3-2) and TRBJ2-5; TRBD2 matches 8 bases. From germline, CDR1 is LGHDT and CDR2 YNNKEL (reference sequence). The CDR3 is 19 amino acids. Unmatched junction bases numbered 14, after V lost 0 bases and J lost 2 bases. The CDR3 loop is CASSQDPPGGLDSQETQYF. CDR3 sequence (DNA): TGTGCCAGCAGCCAAGACCCCCCGGGGGGACTAGACAGTCAAGAGACCCAGTACTTC.

The gene calls are TRBV5-4 and TRBJ1-6; TRBD1 is a possible D gene (6 bases). Germline lookup yields CDR1 SGHNT and CDR2 YYREEE (reference sequence). The CDR3 is made up of 17 amino acids. The germline V and J ends were trimmed by 2 bases and 5 bases, with 17 bases remaining between them. CDR3 DNA sequence: TGTGCCAGCAGCTTTGGTGGGGGCCTGACCCATAATTCACCCCTCCACTTT. Its protein is CASSFGGGLTHNSPLHF.

This clone was seen just once. V gene TRBV6-5 combines with J gene TRBJ1-2, with D unclear. Trimming took off 6 bases at V and 0 bases at J, with 11 bases between the two ends. The CDR3 spans 14 residues. Germline V gives CDR1 MNHEY, CDR2 SVGAGI. DNA for the CDR3: TGTGCCAGCAGGCGGGCCGGGGCTAACTATGGCTACACCTTC. Protein product: CASRRAGANYGYTF.

This clone was seen once. The V gene is TRBV4-1, the J gene TRBJ1-5, with TRBD1 as a possible D gene (5 bases). Germline V lookup: CDR1 MGHRA, CDR2 YSYEKL. The CDR3 is 15 residues long. V lost 0 bases and J lost 7, with 13 bases in between. This CDR3 is CASSQDPGRNQPQHF. Written as DNA, the CDR3 is TGCGCCAGCAGCCAAGATCCGGGACGTAACCAGCCCCAGCATTTT.

This clone appeared a single time. The chain has TRBV3-1 (or the pseudogene TRBV3-2) and TRBJ1-6, with 9 positions matching TRBD1. The V gene end was trimmed by 3 bases and the J gene end by 9 bases; junction bases not matched to a gene: 12. The germline gives CDR1 LGHDT, CDR2 YNNKEL (reference sequence). CDR3 length: 17 residues. As DNA, the CDR3 is TGTGCCAGCAGCCACGCCGGCGGTACAGGGGGCTTTTCACCCCTCCACTTT. Protein: CASSHAGGTGGFSPLHF.